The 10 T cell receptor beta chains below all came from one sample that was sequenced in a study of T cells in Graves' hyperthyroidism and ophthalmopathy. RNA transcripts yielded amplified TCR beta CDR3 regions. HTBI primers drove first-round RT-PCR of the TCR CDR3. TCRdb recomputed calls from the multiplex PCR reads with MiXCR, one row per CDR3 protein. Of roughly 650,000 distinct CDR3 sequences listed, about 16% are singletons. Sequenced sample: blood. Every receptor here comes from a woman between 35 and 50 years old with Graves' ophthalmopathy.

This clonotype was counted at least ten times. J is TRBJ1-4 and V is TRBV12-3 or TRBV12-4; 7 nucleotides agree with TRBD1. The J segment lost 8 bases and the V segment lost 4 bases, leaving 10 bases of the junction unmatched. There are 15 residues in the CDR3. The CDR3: CASSYMTGPGEKLFF. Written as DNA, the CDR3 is TGTGCCAGCAGTTATATGACAGGGCCGGGGGAAAAACTGTTTTTT.

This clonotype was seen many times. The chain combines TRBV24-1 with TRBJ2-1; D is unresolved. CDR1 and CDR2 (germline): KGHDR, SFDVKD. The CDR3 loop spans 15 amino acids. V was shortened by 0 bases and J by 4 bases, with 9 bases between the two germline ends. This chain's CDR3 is CATSDLVGPYNEQFF. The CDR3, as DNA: TGTGCCACCAGTGATTTGGTGGGCCCTTACAATGAGCAGTTCTTC.

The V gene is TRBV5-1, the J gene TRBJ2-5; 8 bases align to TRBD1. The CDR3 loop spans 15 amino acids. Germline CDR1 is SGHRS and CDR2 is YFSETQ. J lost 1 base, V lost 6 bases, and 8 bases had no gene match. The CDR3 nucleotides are TGCGCCAGCACCCGGACAGGGCACCGCCAAGAGACCCAGTACTTC. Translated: CASTRTGHRQETQYF. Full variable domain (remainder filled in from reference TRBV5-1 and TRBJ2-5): KAGVTQTPRYLIKTRGQQVTLSCSPISGHRSVSWYQQTPGQGLQFLFEYFSETQRNKGNFPGRFSGRQFSNSRSEMNVSTLELGDSALYLCASTRTGHRQETQYFGPGTRLLVL.

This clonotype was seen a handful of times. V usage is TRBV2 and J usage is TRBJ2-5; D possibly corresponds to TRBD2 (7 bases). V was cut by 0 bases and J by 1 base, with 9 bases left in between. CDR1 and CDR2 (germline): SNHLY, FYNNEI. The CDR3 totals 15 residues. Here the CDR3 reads CASSEARGPQETQYF. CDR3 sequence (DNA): TGTGCCAGCAGTGAAGCGCGGGGGCCCCAAGAGACCCAGTACTTC.

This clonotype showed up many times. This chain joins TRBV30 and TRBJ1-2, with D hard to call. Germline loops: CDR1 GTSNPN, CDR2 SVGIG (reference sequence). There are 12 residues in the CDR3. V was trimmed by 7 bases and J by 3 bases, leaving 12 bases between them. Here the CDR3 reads CAYLRDHYGYTF. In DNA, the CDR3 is TGTGCCTACCTCCGGGATCACTATGGCTACACCTTC.

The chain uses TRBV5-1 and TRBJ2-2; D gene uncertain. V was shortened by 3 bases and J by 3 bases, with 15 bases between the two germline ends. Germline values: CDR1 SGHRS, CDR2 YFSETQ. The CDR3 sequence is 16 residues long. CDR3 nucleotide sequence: TGCGCCAGCAGCTCCCGGACGTTGACGGACACCGGGGAGCTGTTTTTT. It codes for CASSSRTLTDTGELFF.

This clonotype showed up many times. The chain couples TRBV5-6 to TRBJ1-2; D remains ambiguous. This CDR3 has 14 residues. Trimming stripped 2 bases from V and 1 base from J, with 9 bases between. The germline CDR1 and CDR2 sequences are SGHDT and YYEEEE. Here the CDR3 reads CASSLISNNYGYTF. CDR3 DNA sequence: TGTGCCAGCAGCTTAATATCAAATAACTATGGCTACACCTTC.

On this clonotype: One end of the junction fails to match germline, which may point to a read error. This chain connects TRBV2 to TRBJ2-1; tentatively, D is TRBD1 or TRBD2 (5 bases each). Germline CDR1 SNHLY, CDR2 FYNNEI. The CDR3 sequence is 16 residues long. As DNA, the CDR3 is TGCGCCAGCAGTGGCCCCGGGGCCCGCTCCTACAATGAGCAGTTCTTC. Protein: CASSGPGARSYNEQFF.

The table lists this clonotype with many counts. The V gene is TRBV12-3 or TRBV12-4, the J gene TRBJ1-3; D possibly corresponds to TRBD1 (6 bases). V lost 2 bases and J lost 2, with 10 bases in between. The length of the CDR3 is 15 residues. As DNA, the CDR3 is TGTGCCAGCAGTTTATCAGGGGTCGCTGGAAACACCATATATTTT. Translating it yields CASSLSGVAGNTIYF.

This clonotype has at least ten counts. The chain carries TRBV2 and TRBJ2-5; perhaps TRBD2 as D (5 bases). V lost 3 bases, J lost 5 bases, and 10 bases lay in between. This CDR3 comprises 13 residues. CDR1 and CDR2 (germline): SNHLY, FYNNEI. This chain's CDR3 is CASSDGVQETQYF. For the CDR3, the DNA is TGTGCCAGCAGTGACGGGGTTCAGGAGACCCAGTACTTC. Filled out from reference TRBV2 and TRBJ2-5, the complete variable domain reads EPEVTQTPSHQVTQMGQEVILRCVPISNHLYFYWYRQILGQKVEFLVSFYNNEISEKSEIFDDQFSVERPDGSNFTLKIRSTKLEDSAMYFCASSDGVQETQYFGPGTRLLVL.